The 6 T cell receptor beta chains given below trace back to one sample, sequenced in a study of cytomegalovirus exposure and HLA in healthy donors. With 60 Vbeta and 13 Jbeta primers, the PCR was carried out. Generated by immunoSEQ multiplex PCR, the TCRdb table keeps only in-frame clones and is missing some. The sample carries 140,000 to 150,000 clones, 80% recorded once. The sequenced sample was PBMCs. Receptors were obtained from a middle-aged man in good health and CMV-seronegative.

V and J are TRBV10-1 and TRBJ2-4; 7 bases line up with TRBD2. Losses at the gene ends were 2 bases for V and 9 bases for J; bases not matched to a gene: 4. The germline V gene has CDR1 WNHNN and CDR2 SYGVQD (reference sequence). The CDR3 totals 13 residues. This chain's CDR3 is CASSELPGGIQYF. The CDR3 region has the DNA TGCGCCAGCAGTGAGCTACCGGGGGGCATTCAGTACTTC.

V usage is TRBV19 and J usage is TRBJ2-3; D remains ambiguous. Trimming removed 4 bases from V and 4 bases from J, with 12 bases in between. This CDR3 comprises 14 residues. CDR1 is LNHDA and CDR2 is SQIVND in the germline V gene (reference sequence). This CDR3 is CASSRAGSSDTQYF. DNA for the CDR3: TGTGCCAGTAGTAGGGCAGGCTCTTCAGATACGCAGTATTTT.

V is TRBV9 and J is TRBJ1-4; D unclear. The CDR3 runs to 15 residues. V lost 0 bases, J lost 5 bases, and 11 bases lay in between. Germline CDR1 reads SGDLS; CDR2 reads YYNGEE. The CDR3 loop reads CASSVELGRNEKLFF. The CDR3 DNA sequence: TGTGCCAGCAGCGTAGAGTTAGGCAGGAATGAAAAACTGTTTTTT.

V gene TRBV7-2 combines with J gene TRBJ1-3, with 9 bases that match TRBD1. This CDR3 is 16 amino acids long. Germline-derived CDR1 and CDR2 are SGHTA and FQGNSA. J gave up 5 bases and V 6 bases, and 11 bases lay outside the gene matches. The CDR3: CASSPTGGQGRNTIYF. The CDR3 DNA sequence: TGTGCCAGCAGTCCTACGGGGGGACAGGGAAGAAACACCATATATTTT.

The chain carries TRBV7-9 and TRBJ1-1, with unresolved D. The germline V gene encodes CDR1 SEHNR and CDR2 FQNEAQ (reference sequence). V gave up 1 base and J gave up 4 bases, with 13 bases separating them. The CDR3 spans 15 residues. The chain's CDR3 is CASSLVGPSGTEAFF. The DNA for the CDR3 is TGTGCCAGCAGCTTAGTAGGCCCGAGCGGCACTGAAGCTTTCTTT.

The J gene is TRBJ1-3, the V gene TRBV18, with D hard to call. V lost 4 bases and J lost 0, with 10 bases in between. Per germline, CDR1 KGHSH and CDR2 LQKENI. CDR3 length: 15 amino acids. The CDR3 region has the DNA TGTGCCAGCTCACGCACAAGAACCTCTGGAAACACCATATATTTT. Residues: CASSRTRTSGNTIYF.